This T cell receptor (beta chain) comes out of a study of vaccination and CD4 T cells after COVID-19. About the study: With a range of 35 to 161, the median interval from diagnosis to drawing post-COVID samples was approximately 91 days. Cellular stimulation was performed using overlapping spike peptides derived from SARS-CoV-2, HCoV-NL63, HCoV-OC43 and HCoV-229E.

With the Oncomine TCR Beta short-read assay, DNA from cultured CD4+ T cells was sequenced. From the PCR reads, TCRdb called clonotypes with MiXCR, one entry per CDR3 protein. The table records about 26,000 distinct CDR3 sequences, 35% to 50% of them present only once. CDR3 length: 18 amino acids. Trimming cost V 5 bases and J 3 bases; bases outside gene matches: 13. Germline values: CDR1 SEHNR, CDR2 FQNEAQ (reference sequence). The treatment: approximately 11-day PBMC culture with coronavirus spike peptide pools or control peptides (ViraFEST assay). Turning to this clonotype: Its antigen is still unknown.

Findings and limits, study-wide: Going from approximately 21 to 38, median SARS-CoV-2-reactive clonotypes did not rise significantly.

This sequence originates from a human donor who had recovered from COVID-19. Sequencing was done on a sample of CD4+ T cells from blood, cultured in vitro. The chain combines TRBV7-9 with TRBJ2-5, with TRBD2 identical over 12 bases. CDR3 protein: CASSRGQTSGSIKETQYF. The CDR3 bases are TGTGCCAGCAGCCGGGGCCAGACTAGCGGGAGCATTAAAGAGACCCAGTACTTC.